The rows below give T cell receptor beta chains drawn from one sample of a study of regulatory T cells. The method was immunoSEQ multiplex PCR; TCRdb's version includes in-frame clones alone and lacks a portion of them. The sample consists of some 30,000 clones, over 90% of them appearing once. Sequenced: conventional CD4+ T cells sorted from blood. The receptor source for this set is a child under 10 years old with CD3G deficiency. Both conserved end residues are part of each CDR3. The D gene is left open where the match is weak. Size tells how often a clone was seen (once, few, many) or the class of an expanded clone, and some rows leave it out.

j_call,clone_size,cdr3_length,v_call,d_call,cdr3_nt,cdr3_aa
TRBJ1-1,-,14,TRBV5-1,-,TGCGCCAGCAGCTTGGCGCAGAGGGGCACTGAAGCTTTCTTT,CASSLAQRGTEAFF
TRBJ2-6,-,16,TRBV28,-,TGTGCCAGCAGTTCTTTGACGAGCTCTGGGGCCAACGTCCTGACTTTC,CASSSLTSSGANVLTF
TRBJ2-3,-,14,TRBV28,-,TGTGCCAGCAGTTCCCGTATTTCGGCAGATACGCAGTATTTT,CASSSRISADTQYF
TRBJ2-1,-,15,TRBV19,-,TGTGCCAGTAGTATTAGTTGGACTCCTAACAATGAGCAGTTCTTC,CASSISWTPNNEQFF
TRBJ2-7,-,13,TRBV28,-,TGTGCCAGCAGTGGGCCAAACTCCTACGAGCAGTACTTC,CASSGPNSYEQYF
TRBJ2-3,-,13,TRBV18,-,TGTGCCAGCTCACCACCATCCAGAGATACGCAGTATTTT,CASSPPSRDTQYF
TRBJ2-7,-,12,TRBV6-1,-,TGTGCCAGCCGCGGCACAGCCTACGAGCAGTACTTC,CASRGTAYEQYF
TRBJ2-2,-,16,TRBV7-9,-,TGTGCCAGCAGCTTATCTCGGGGCGCGAGAACCGGGGAGCTGTTTTTT,CASSLSRGARTGELFF
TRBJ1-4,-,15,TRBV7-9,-,TGTGCCAGCAGCTTAGCACTTTCAACTAATGAAAAACTGTTTTTT,CASSLALSTNEKLFF
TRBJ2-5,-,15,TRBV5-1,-,TGCGCCAGCAGCTTGGAGGGGCGGGGTAAAGAGACCCAGTACTTC,CASSLEGRGKETQYF
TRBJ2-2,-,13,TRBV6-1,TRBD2,TGTGCCACCCAAGCGGGACCCACCGGGGAGCTGTTTTTT,CATQAGPTGELFF
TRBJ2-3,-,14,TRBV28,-,TGTGCCAGCAGTCCCCCCGACTGGGATAGGACGCAGTATTTT,CASSPPDWDRTQYF
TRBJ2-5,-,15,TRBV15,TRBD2,TGTGCCACCAGCAGAGAACGGGGCGGGAGGACGCCCCAGTACTTC,CATSRERGGRTPQYF
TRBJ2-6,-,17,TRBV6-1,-,TGTGCCAGCAGTGAAGCGGTCAAGCTCTCTGGGGCCAACGTCCTGACTTTC,CASSEAVKLSGANVLTF
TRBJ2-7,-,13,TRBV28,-,TGTGCCAGCAGTTTTACTAACTCCTACGAGCAGTACTTC,CASSFTNSYEQYF
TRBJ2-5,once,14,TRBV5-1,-,TGCGCCAGCAGCCTGGGACGGACCCAAGAGACCCAGTACTTC,CASSLGRTQETQYF
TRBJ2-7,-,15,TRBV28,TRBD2,TGTGCCAGCGCCGGGGGGGACACAGGGTCCTACGAGCAGTACTTC,CASAGGDTGSYEQYF
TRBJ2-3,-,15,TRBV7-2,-,TGTGCCAGCAGCTTAGTTGGCGCTAGCACAGATACGCAGTATTTT,CASSLVGASTDTQYF
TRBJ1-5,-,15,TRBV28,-,TGTGCCAGCAGGGTCGGGACCCTAAAAAATCAGCCCCAGCATTTT,CASRVGTLKNQPQHF
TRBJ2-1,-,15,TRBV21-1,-,TGTGCCAGCAGCAAATCTAATGGTCGGGCCAGGGGGCAGTTCTTC,CASSKSNGRARGQFF
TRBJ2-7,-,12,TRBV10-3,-,TGTGCCATCAGTGGTGGGGGGCACGAGCAGTACTTC,CAISGGGHEQYF
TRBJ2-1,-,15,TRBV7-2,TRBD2,TGTGCCAGCAGCTTATGGGGGGGGTCCTACAATGAGCAGTTCTTC,CASSLWGGSYNEQFF
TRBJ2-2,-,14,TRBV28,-,TGTGCCAGCAGTGACCACTCGAACACCGGGGAGCTGTTTTTT,CASSDHSNTGELFF
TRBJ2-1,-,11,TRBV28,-,TGTGCCAGCAGTTTAGAGCATGAGCAGTTCTTC,CASSLEHEQFF
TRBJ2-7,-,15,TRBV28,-,TGTGCCAGCAGTTCTTCCGGGACTGGAGGTAGCGAGCAGTACTTC,CASSSSGTGGSEQYF
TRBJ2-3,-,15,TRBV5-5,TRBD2,TGTGCCAGCAGCTTTTCGGGAGGGCGGCTGGATACGCAGTATTTT,CASSFSGGRLDTQYF